This T cell receptor beta chain was sequenced during a study of cytomegalovirus exposure and HLA in healthy donors. Study-level results: Under in vitro conditions, a few CMV-associated chains were confirmed as specific for CMV antigens. TRBV6-2, TRBV6-3 and other indistinguishable V segments were excluded. V- and J-gene trimming of TCR beta was linked (in a later analysis) to a missense DCLRE1C variant. Certain sequence variants were highly shared and formed a cluster, and this cluster was likely a sequencing artifact.

Concerning this clone: What it binds is unknown.

The PCR used 60 Vbeta and 13 Jbeta primers. Data came from immunoSEQ multiplex PCR; TCRdb stores just in-frame clones and leaves some out. The table has 150,000 to 200,000 clones, 60% to 85% seen once. V lost 4 bases to trimming and J lost 8 bases; unmatched junction nucleotides: 11. Germline V gives CDR1 MGHRA, CDR2 YSYEKL. This CDR3 is built from 16 residues. The clonotype was recovered from a man between 40 and 49 years old in good health and CMV-seronegative. V and J are TRBV4-1 and TRBJ1-2, with TRBD1 matching 12 bases. Source material: PBMCs. CDR3 region: CASSPVGQGAFIGYTF. In DNA, the CDR3 is TGCGCCAGCAGCCCAGTGGGACAGGGGGCGTTTATAGGCTACACCTTC.